The clone carrying this T cell receptor (beta chain) was recorded a few times. The antigen is not known. These data are taken from a study of T-cell memory formation after mild COVID-19. Study-wide results and limits: Contracting clones localized mainly to CM and EM when CD4+ and mainly to EMRA when CD8+.

After 5'RACE with constant-segment primers, TCR alpha and TCR beta cDNA libraries carrying sample barcodes and UMIs were obtained. TCRdb reprocessed the 5' RACE reads with MiXCR, giving one entry per CDR3 protein. The sample has under 450,000 distinct CDR3 sequences; 20% to 25% are singletons. Trimming removed 3 bases from V and 8 bases from J, with 13 bases in between. CDR1 is MGHRA and CDR2 is YSYEKL in the germline V gene. The CDR3 is made up of 13 amino acids. The rearrangement joins TRBV4-1 to TRBJ1-1; D is unclear. The specimen sequenced was PBMCs or a T cell subset sorted from them (not recorded which). This receptor was taken from a man aged 18 to 35 who had mild COVID-19 (a few samples of this study predate the infection). Cell type and time point are not known. CDR3 loop: CASSQKNLVEAFF. The DNA for the CDR3 is TGCGCCAGCAGCCAGAAGAACCTAGTCGAAGCTTTCTTT.